This record looks at one T cell receptor beta chain sequence and its context. Which antigen it targets is not known. The CDR3 spans 12 residues, from the cysteine through the phenylalanine. Only CDR3 DNA remains: 36 bases, in frame from the first base. V drops 4 bases and J drops 3 bases, leaving 7 bases in between. The germline V gene (reference sequence) gives CDR1 as GTSNPN and CDR2 as SVGIG. Library construction relied on the immunoSEQ multiplex PCR assay. For the multiplex PCR, a mixture combining 60 forward primers for TCR Vbeta segments and 13 reverse primers for TCR Jbeta segments was used. The CDR3 region of rearranged TCR beta genes was amplified from genomic DNA with a multiplex PCR assay. The Illumina HiSeq System was used to sequence the amplified TCR beta libraries as 87-base-pair reads. In the authors' own workflow: A later analysis tallied around 87 million unique TCR beta chains across the roughly 610 repertoires, and some 10 million of those chains were shared by two or more donors. To remove PCR and sequencing errors, raw reads were error-corrected and collapsed into unique sequences using a nearest-neighbor algorithm that merged closely related sequences. To assign V, D and J gene segments, CDR3 sequences were aligned to IMGT reference sequences. For a sequence to be retained, a match of at least six nucleotides to both a V gene segment and a J gene segment was required. Rearrangements were classified as productive when the CDR3 lacked stop codons and remained in frame with V and J, and all other rearrangements were classified as non-productive. CDR3 was defined according to IMGT convention as the region running from the second conserved V-encoded cysteine to the conserved J-encoded phenylalanine. The earlier analysis of 500 to 600 of the donors excluded sequences that lacked an unambiguous match to a single V gene segment. In an earlier analysis of 450 to 750 of the donors, a V segment was called functional when productive rearrangements were above 56.7%, and segregating when the standard deviation between donors exceeded 5%. A statistical classification framework was built for diagnosing cytomegalovirus status from the catalog of TCR beta chain sequences. In a later analysis, V and J genes were assigned by comparing TCR nucleotide sequences against IMGT/GENE-DB human TR gene sequences. Using the TCRdist pipeline, a later analysis assigned CDR3 sequences along with most-parsimonious VDJ recombination scenarios. A later analysis defined each TCR beta chain by its CDR3 amino acid sequence plus V-gene family, and excluded reads lacking a unique V-gene family. A later analysis removed roughly 590 highly shared, low-generation-probability nucleotide sequences to deal with suspected cross-contamination and a sequencing artifact. A later analysis calculated a clonal expansion index for each public chain from normalized within-repertoire ranks of inferred template counts. In a later analysis, generation probabilities were computed with a VDJ recombination model fitted to out-of-frame rearrangements, and the resulting probabilities were checked against IGoR. Hypergeometric tests were used in a later analysis to score TCR-TCR, TCR-HLA and TCR-CMV co-occurrence, with a repertoire-size bias correction applied to the TCR pairs. A later analysis estimated false discovery rates by permuting HLA or CMV assignments 20 times. A later analysis grouped co-occurring TCRs with DBSCAN, adding TCRdist sequence similarity when clustering within HLA-allele-positive subsets. For co-occurrence clustering, repertoires with fewer than 30,000 or more than 120,000 public chains were excluded, along with roughly 5 repertoires with anomalous nucleotide sharing. Sourced from immuneACCESS, this table was stored by TCRdb with only in-frame sequences that have V and J called. A share of the clones is absent; for the studies checked, an unresolved V gene accounts for under half, and the remainder has no known explanation. V, J and clone size are taken as reported in that table, and D and trimming were inferred from the DNA itself. The table for this sample records about 44,000 clones. The biggest ten clones account for around 7.4% of the sample.

The cohort comprised 710 or so healthy bone marrow donors. At the time of sampling, every cohort member was nominally healthy, though immune exposures that went unrecorded were likely present. The donor was CMV seronegative and belonged to the group of over 350 seronegative cohort members. Every donor gave a peripheral blood sample, and the peripheral blood mononuclear cells from that sample were used for TCR beta sequencing. Genomic DNA extraction from the blood cell samples was performed with the Qiagen DNeasy Blood Extraction Kit. The sample belongs to a study of cytomegalovirus exposure and HLA in healthy donors (dated by TCRdb to about 2017). About the study as a whole: According to an earlier analysis of a few hundred of the donors, roughly 180 million T cells yielded approximately 120 million unique TCR beta sequences and roughly 280 Gb of sequence data. Around 330 gigabases of sequencing data and around 85 million unique TCR sequences made up an early release that covered 640 HLA-typed donors. To study patterns of TCR occurrence, a later analysis re-analyzed previously published TCR beta repertoires from 550 to 800 donors and added high-resolution HLA genotyping. The study aimed to test whether cataloging public T cell receptors could reveal signatures of past pathogen exposure. Along with the roughly 710-subject first cohort, a separate validation cohort of more than 90 different subjects was used. All discovery cohort repertoires had been generated using a single sequencing platform. Using immunosequencing, the study profiled T cell repertoires from approximately 700 subjects and related those repertoires to cytomegalovirus serostatus. HLA typing covered class I and class II loci at four-digit resolution. Alongside the repertoire data, information on donor age, sex, ethnicity and CMV serostatus was compiled. Of the roughly 390 genotyped donors, over 65% fell in the genetic ancestry cluster associated with self-reported Caucasian donors. Rather than drawing on any new phenotypic data, the later analysis identified candidate immune exposures from TCR beta sequences and the way those sequences occurred across donors. A later genetic analysis took genome-wide SNP genotypes for about 55% of the roughly 700 donors and used that subset as a discovery cohort. The number of donors typed differed by locus, with 629-630 for A, B, C, DRB1 and DQB1, 522 for DQA1, over 600 for DPA1, and some 440 for DPB1. To decide whether each TCR beta V gene segment behaved as functional or pseudogenic, an earlier analysis of some 600 of the donors relied on high-throughput TCR beta sequencing. On average, about 200,000 unique TCR beta nucleotide sequences were sequenced per donor among several hundred genotyped donors of the cohort, with about 17% of those sequences being non-productive. Because of strong linkage in the cohort, four or five DR-DQ haplotypes were treated as single units for association and clustering. To predict cytomegalovirus infection status, the study brought together high-throughput TCR immunosequencing, statistical association of individual TCRs with disease status, and machine learning. The paper's findings and limits, for the study overall: Assigning TCR associations to individual alleles was difficult when HLA alleles, especially DR and DQ, strongly co-occurred. A later genetic analysis associated a missense DCLRE1C variant with V-gene and J-gene trimming of TCR beta chains, and an independent cohort replicated the association. Because HLA typing was unavailable for some donors at each locus, only the typed subset was used in association tests. Cytomegalovirus status was reported to be diagnosed by the classifier with high specificity and sensitivity in both the original and validation cohorts. Only TCR beta chains were sequenced in this cohort, and the absence of alpha or paired-chain data limited detectable features. A later analysis reported that several top co-occurrence clusters appeared linked to parvovirus B19, influenza, CMV and Epstein-Barr virus. Some IMGT-functional V segments, including TRBV6-2 and TRBV6-3, could not be distinguished by the 87-base-pair reads and were therefore excluded. A later analysis found that most CMV-associated TCR beta chains appeared HLA-restricted, with HLA associations seemingly driven largely by CMV exposure. Specific HLA alleles were associated with 15,000 to 20,000 TCR beta sequences at a false discovery rate of 0.05 in a later analysis. Most TCR sequences were seen in very few donors, while some public TCRs were found in many individuals. Roughly 15 rarely observed V segments, including chromosome 9 orphons, were excluded from the earlier analysis of about 610 of the donors because counts were too low. In a later analysis, TCR association rates were found to vary across HLA loci, with the most associated TCRs seen for DRB1 alleles and the fewest for HLA-C alleles. Correlated functional status among segregating V segments might reflect linkage disequilibrium, but an unknown experimental factor could not be ruled out. Presence/absence analyses assumed roughly uniform sequencing depth across donors, an assumption that may not hold. In vitro tests confirmed that three of the cytomegalovirus-associated TCR beta chains recognize cytomegalovirus antigens. The only immune exposure information available for the cohort was CMV serostatus. Broadly in line with IMGT annotations, most TCR beta V segments showed up in productive rearrangements about 87% or about 30% of the time in an earlier analysis of around 550 of the donors. A further reported finding was that TCR beta sequences accurately predicted the HLA-A and HLA-B alleles for most subjects in the first cohort. In the study, around 160 TCR beta chains were listed as associated with cytomegalovirus. The authors suggested that the approach could potentially be generalized to other disease states and immunological phenotypes. A cluster of highly shared sequence variants was judged likely to be a technical artifact of the sequencing pipeline. A later genetic analysis reported fewer N-insertions in productive TCRs among donors in an Asian-associated ancestry cluster than the 666-donor mean. A later analysis found that HLA-associated TCR beta chains were more clonally expanded and had lower generation probabilities than equally common non-associated chains.

Source material: PBMCs. The chain uses TRBV30 and TRBJ1-3; TRBD1 is perhaps the D gene, given 5 matching bases. This receptor was taken from a male donor in good health and CMV-seronegative. The CDR3 here reads CAWKGLGNTIYF. The DNA reads as follows: TGTGCCTGGAAGGGGCTTGGAAACACCATATATTTT.